The 21 T cell receptor beta chains given below trace back to one sample, sequenced in a study of T cells in Graves' hyperthyroidism and ophthalmopathy. RNA transcripts served as the template for amplifying TCR beta CDR3 regions. With the HTBI primer set, the TCR CDR3 went through a first round of RT-PCR. Each CDR3 protein gets one entry after TCRdb re-called the multiplex PCR reads with MiXCR. Of fewer than 650,000 distinct CDR3 sequences in the sample, 11% to 15% were seen once. The material sequenced was blood. The source of these receptors is a woman younger than 30 with Graves' ophthalmopathy.

This clonotype was seen ten or more times. V is TRBV2 and J is TRBJ2-1, with D hard to call. CDR1 and CDR2 from the germline V gene are SNHLY and FYNNEI. The CDR3 is 16 amino acids. Trimming stripped 1 base from V and 4 bases from J, with 14 bases between. The CDR3 region has the DNA TGTGCCAGCAGTGAAGTATCGTTGCAGGATTACAATGAGCAGTTCTTC. Its translation: CASSEVSLQDYNEQFF.

This clonotype was observed at least ten times. The J gene is TRBJ1-4, the V gene TRBV11-2; possibly TRBD1 for D (5 bases). Germline V gene sequence: CDR1 SGHAT, CDR2 FQNNGV. The CDR3 runs to 15 residues. V lost 6 bases, J lost 5 bases, and 16 bases lay in between. CDR3 nucleotides: TGTGCCAGCAGTGACACTAGGGGCACAAATGAAAAACTGTTTTTT. Its protein is CASSDTRGTNEKLFF.

This clonotype was seen a few times. V is TRBV9 and J is TRBJ1-3, with D unresolved. The CDR3 covers 17 residues. Germline-derived CDR1 and CDR2 are SGDLS and YYNGEE. The ends were cut back, 2 bases at V and 5 bases at J, with 20 bases in the middle. CDR3 coding DNA: TGTGCCAGCAGCGTCGCCACATCTTGGGATGGCAGAAACACCATATATTTT. This codes for CASSVATSWDGRNTIYF.

V is TRBV24-1 and J is TRBJ2-6, with D perhaps TRBD2 (5 bases). This CDR3 is 14 amino acids long. Trimming took 9 bases from V and 0 from J, leaving 8 bases between them. The germline V gene has CDR1 KGHDR and CDR2 SFDVKD. CDR3 residues: CATQRSSGANVLTF. The CDR3 coding sequence is TGTGCCACCCAGCGGAGCTCTGGGGCCAACGTCCTGACTTTC.

At least ten counts were recorded for this clonotype. The chain has TRBV13 and TRBJ1-1, with 11 bases aligning to TRBD1. CDR1 and CDR2 (germline): PRHDT, FYEKMQ (reference sequence). Unmatched junction bases numbered 7, after V lost 4 bases and J lost 0 bases. The CDR3 length is 17 residues. The CDR3 DNA is TGTGCCAGCAGCTCGCAGGGGACAGGGGGGATGAACACTGAAGCTTTCTTT. It translates to CASSSQGTGGMNTEAFF.

This clonotype was detected ten times or more. The rearrangement links TRBV28 to TRBJ2-7, with 8 bases aligning to TRBD2. Trimming at V came to 6 bases and at J to 2 bases, leaving 12 bases not matched to a gene. CDR1 is MDHEN and CDR2 is SYDVKM in the germline V gene. CDR3 length: 16 amino acids. CDR3 region: CASRTGASSGAYEQYF. CDR3 DNA sequence: TGTGCCAGCAGGACCGGGGCTAGTAGCGGGGCCTACGAGCAGTACTTC.

In this sample, this clonotype turned up many times. The rearrangement joins TRBV5-1 to TRBJ2-1; no firm D call. The CDR3 covers 15 residues. Germline CDR1 and CDR2: SGHRS and YFSETQ. Trimming shortened V by 2 bases and J by 4 bases, and 13 bases separated the two germline ends. CDR3 amino acids: CASSFTVESYNEQFF. In nucleotides, the CDR3 is TGCGCCAGCAGCTTTACGGTAGAAAGTTACAATGAGCAGTTCTTC.

V and J are TRBV20-1 and TRBJ1-1; D gene ambiguous. Per the germline V gene, CDR1 is DFQATT and CDR2 is SNEGSKA (reference sequence). This CDR3 has 14 residues. The V end lost 3 bases, the J end lost 2 bases, and 13 bases lay between the germline ends. This chain's CDR3 is CSASGGQLNTEAFF. CDR3 nucleotide sequence: TGCAGTGCTAGTGGTGGCCAGCTAAACACTGAAGCTTTCTTT.

This chain links TRBV7-8 with TRBJ2-4, with TRBD2 identical over 7 bases. Germline CDR1 is SGHVS and CDR2 is FQNEAQ. The CDR3 totals 18 residues. After removal of 4 bases from V and 1 base from J, the junction contained 13 bases not matched to a gene. CDR3 DNA: TGTGCCAGCAGCTCAGCTCCTCGCGGGAGTGGGGCCAAAAACATTCAGTACTTC. Translation gives CASSSAPRGSGAKNIQYF.

This clonotype was observed at least ten times. The chain carries TRBV30 and TRBJ1-1; D perhaps matches TRBD1 (5 bases). The ends were cut back, 0 bases at V and 3 bases at J, with 11 bases in the middle. The CDR3 is 14 residues long. Germline CDR1 reads GTSNPN; CDR2 reads SVGIG (reference sequence). CDR3 loop: CAWSVKGIDTEAFF. The CDR3 nucleotides are TGTGCCTGGAGTGTTAAGGGGATAGACACTGAAGCTTTCTTT.

In its sample, this clonotype was seen many times. The gene calls are TRBV6-5 and TRBJ1-1; a weak D match, TRBD1 (5 bases). Trimming removed 0 bases from V and 4 bases from J, with 9 bases in between. The CDR3 consists of 14 residues. Germline CDR1 MNHEY, CDR2 SVGAGI. This CDR3 reads CASSYSQGGTEAFF. The CDR3 bases are TGTGCCAGCAGTTACTCGCAGGGAGGCACTGAAGCTTTCTTT.

This clonotype was found many times. The rearrangement links TRBV6-5 to TRBJ2-2; D not certain. The germline V and J ends were trimmed by 2 bases and 3 bases, with 1 base remaining between them. The CDR3 consists of 12 residues. Germline V lookup: CDR1 MNHEY, CDR2 SVGAGI. The CDR3 DNA follows: TGTGCCAGCAGTTACGACACCGGGGAGCTGTTTTTT. It codes for CASSYDTGELFF.

This clonotype was seen at least ten times. V and J are TRBV12-3 or TRBV12-4 and TRBJ1-1; no clear D gene. Trimming took 6 bases from V and 0 from J, leaving 2 bases between them. The CDR3 consists of 11 residues. The DNA of the CDR3 is TGTGCCAGCAGAATGAACACTGAAGCTTTCTTT. Translated: CASRMNTEAFF.

As to this clonotype: This may be a read error, as it is one base from a much larger clone. The rearrangement uses TRBV5-5 and TRBJ2-5; 10 nucleotides line up with TRBD2. There are 15 residues in the CDR3. CDR1 is SGHKS, CDR2 YYEKEE, per germline (reference sequence). The CDR3 protein is CASNPTSGAQEAQYF. CDR3 DNA sequence: TGTGCCAGCAACCCTACTAGCGGGGCCCAAGAGGCCCAGTACTTC.

This clonotype showed up many times. DNA of the CDR3: TGTGCCAGCAGTTTATCAAGGCTAGCGGGGGGCTACCCAATGGGTTTCGTAGGCGAGACCCAGTACTTC. Protein: CASSLSRLAGGYPMGFVGETQYF. This chain joins TRBV28 and TRBJ2-5; 11 nucleotides agree with TRBD2. Germline-derived CDR1 and CDR2 are MDHEN and SYDVKM. This CDR3 has 23 residues. V shed 1 base and J 5 bases; nucleotides not matched to a gene: 27.

The CDR3 bases are TGCAGTGCTAGAGATGAGAAAGGACAGTTCTTACTCACTCAGCCCCAGCATTTT. Protein sequence: CSARDEKGQFLLTQPQHF. The chain joins TRBV20-1 to TRBJ1-5; perhaps TRBD1 as D (6 bases). This CDR3 has 18 residues. V was clipped by 0 bases and J by 6 bases, with 24 bases between them. In germline, CDR1 is DFQATT, CDR2 SNEGSKA (reference sequence).

At least ten counts were recorded for this clonotype. V gene TRBV6-5 combines with J gene TRBJ1-5; TRBD1 is a possible D gene (6 bases). In germline, CDR1 is MNHEY, CDR2 SVGAGI. V lost 2 bases and J lost 4, with 15 bases in between. This CDR3 is built from 16 residues. CDR3 region: CASSYDAGVRNQPQHF. DNA of the CDR3: TGTGCCAGCAGTTACGACGCAGGGGTAAGGAATCAGCCCCAGCATTTT.

This clonotype came up many times. The chain couples TRBV13 to TRBJ1-3; tentative D call: TRBD1 (5 bases). The CDR3 has 14 amino acids. Germline loops: CDR1 PRHDT, CDR2 FYEKMQ (reference sequence). V was pared by 1 base and J by 2 bases, with 6 bases between. This CDR3 reads CASSLEQAGNTIYF. Here the CDR3 DNA reads TGTGCCAGCAGCTTAGAACAGGCTGGAAACACCATATATTTT.

This clonotype was seen many times. V is TRBV7-3 and J is TRBJ2-7, with D perhaps matching TRBD2 (5 bases). V dropped 2 bases and J dropped 3 bases, with 14 bases sitting between them. Germline CDR1 is SGHTA and CDR2 is FQGTGA. The CDR3 spans 15 residues. CDR3 DNA: TGTGCCAGCAGCTTACTCCCGGGGAAGGACTACGAGCAGTACTTC. It specifies CASSLLPGKDYEQYF.

The V call is TRBV10-3, the J call TRBJ2-1; 14 bases match TRBD2. Germline lookup yields CDR1 ENHRY and CDR2 SYGVKD. Trimming at V came to 2 bases and at J to 8 bases, leaving 5 bases not matched to a gene. This CDR3 comprises 16 residues. The CDR3 sequence is CAISEPGTSGSYEQFF. CDR3 nucleotides: TGTGCCATCAGTGAGCCAGGGACTAGCGGGAGTTATGAGCAGTTCTTC.

This chain joins TRBV20-1 and TRBJ2-1; D is possibly TRBD2 (5 bases). Trimming stripped 5 bases from V and 1 base from J, with 15 bases between. Germline lookup yields CDR1 DFQATT and CDR2 SNEGSKA (reference sequence). The CDR3 spans 15 residues. In nucleotides, the CDR3 is TGCAGTGCTTCGTACCGGGCGGGTTCCTACAATGAGCAGTTCTTC. Amino acids: CSASYRAGSYNEQFF.